The subject of this entry is one T cell receptor (beta chain). Its specificity is not known. These data come from a study of T cell clonotyping in hematopoietic cell transplantation. Study details: Pretransplant recipient samples were taken after cytoreduction.

The time point denotes: recipient sample about 28 days before transplant, after cytoreduction. Samples: about 28 days before transplant, then days 30, 100 and 180 after. Sequencing was performed with immunoSEQ multiplex PCR; in TCRdb, only in-frame clones are kept and a portion is missing. The table lists around 28,000 clones, 82% of them singletons. General study findings and limits: No sorting was done, leaving CD4 and CD8 contributions mixed. Recipient TCR diversity dropped after transplant; expanded clonotypes rose from day 30 to 180.

Germline lookup yields CDR1 SQVTM and CDR2 ANQGSEA. The CDR3 has 17 amino acids. Trimming stripped 5 bases from V and 0 bases from J, with 20 bases between. Here the sequenced sample was peripheral blood mononuclear cells, taken before stem cell transplant. The sequence came from a man aged 40-49 years with acute myeloid leukemia. Some clones in this sample may be carry-over from other donors' samples. This chain uses TRBV29-1 with TRBJ1-3, with a weak D call TRBD1 (6 bases). The CDR3 is CSVSGTSKQHSGNTIYF. CDR3 sequence (DNA): TGCAGCGTTTCCGGGACAAGCAAACAGCACTCTGGAAACACCATATATTTT.